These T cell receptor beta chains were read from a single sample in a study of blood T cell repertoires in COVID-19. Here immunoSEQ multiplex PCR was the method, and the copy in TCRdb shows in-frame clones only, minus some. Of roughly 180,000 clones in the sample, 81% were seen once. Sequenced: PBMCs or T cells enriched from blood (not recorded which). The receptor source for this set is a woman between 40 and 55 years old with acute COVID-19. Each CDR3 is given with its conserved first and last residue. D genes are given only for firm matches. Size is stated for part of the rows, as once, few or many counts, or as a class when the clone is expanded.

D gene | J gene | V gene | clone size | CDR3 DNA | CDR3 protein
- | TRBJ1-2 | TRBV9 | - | TGTGCCAGCAGCGTAGGAGGGGGAGGGGTAGGAGGCTACACCTTC | CASSVGGGGVGGYTF
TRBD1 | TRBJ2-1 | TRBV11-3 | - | TGTGCCAGCAGCACCGGACAGGGATTGTACAATGAGCAGTTCTTC | CASSTGQGLYNEQFF
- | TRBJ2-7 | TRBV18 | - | TGTGCCAGCTCACCGAGCGGGTACTCCTACGAGCAGTACTTC | CASSPSGYSYEQYF
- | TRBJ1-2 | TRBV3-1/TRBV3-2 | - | TGTGCCAGCAGCCAAGGGCCAGGTCCACGATATGGCTACACCTTC | CASSQGPGPRYGYTF
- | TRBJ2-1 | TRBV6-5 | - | TGTGCCAGCTACGGGAGAAACAATGAGCAGTTCTTC | CASYGRNNEQFF
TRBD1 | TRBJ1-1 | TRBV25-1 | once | TGTGCCAGCGTGGGAGACAGGGGGCACACTGAAGCTTTCTTT | CASVGDRGHTEAFF
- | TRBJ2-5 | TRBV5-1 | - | TGCGCCAGCAGCTTAGGTAGCAGAACAATCGGAGAGACCCAGTACTTC | CASSLGSRTIGETQYF
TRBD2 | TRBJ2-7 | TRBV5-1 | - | TGCGCCAGCAGCTTTGGCGGGGGGTCACAGGGGCAGTACTTC | CASSFGGGSQGQYF
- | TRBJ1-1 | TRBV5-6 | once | TGTGCCAGCAGCGCCGGACAGATATTGAACACTGAAGCTTTCTTT | CASSAGQILNTEAFF
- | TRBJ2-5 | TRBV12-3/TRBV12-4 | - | TGTGCCAGCAGTTTGGAGGGGAAGGGACCGTACTTC | CASSLEGKGPYF
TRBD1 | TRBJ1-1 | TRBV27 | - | TGTGCCTCCCTGGCCAGGGGCAGGGGGGAAGAGGCTTTCTTT | CASLARGRGEEAFF
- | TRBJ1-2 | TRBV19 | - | TGTGCCAGTAGTATAGTGTACAGTAACTATGGCTACACCTTC | CASSIVYSNYGYTF
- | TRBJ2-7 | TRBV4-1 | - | TGCGCCAGCAGCCAAGAGGGGCGGAGCTCCTACGAGCAGTACTTC | CASSQEGRSSYEQYF
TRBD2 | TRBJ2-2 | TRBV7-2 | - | TGTGCCAGCAGTCAGACTAGCGGGATAACCGGGGAGCTGTTTTTT | CASSQTSGITGELFF
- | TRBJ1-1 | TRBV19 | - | TGTGCCAGTACACCCAGGACAGATCGAACTGAAGCTTTCTTT | CASTPRTDRTEAFF
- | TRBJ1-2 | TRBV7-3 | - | TGTGCCAGCAGCCCGTGTAGCTACACCTTC | CASSPCSYTF
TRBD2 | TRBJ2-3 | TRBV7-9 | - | TGTGCCAGCAGCAGACCGGGACTAGCTGGACCAGATACGCAGTATTTT | CASSRPGLAGPDTQYF
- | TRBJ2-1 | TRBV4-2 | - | TGTGCCAGCAGCCAAGAATCGGGGAATGAGCAGTTCTTC | CASSQESGNEQFF
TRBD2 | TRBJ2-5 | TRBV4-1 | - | TGCGCCAGCAGCCAAGATCCGGGACTAGCGGGAGGCCCGGGGGAGACCCAGTACTTC | CASSQDPGLAGGPGETQYF
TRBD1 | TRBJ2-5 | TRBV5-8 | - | TGTGCCAGCAACCTGGACAGGTCGGGCCAAGAGACCCAGTACTTC | CASNLDRSGQETQYF
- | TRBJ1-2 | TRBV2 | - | TGTGCCAGCAGTGAAGCGCTTCAGGGTTATGGCTACACCTTC | CASSEALQGYGYTF
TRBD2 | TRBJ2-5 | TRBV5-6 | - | TGTGCCAGCACCCTCCCCCCTAGCGGGAGAGAGTACTTC | CASTLPPSGREYF
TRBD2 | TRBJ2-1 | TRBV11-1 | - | TGTGCCAGCGCAAGATCCAGCGGGAGGGCCGGGAATGAGCAGTTCTTC | CASARSSGRAGNEQFF
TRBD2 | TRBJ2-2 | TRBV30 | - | TGTGCCTGGAGTGCCCCCTGGACTAGCGGGAGGTACACCGGGGAGCTGTTTTTT | CAWSAPWTSGRYTGELFF
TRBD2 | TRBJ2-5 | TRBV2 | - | TGTGCCAGCAGTGAACGCCTAGCGGAGGAAGAGACCCAGTACTTC | CASSERLAEEETQYF
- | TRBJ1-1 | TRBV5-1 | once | TGCGCCAGCAGCTTGATTACAGTGAACACTGAAGCTTTCTTT | CASSLITVNTEAFF
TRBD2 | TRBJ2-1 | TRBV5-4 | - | TGTGCCAGCAGCAGCGAGCGGGAGCTTTACAATGAGCAGTTCTTC | CASSSERELYNEQFF
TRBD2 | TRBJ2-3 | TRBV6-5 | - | TGTGCCAGCAGTTACGGGGAGGGGCGGACAGATACGCAGTATTTT | CASSYGEGRTDTQYF
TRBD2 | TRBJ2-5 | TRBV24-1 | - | TGTGCCACCAGTTCCCTAGCGGGTGACCAAGAGACCCAGTACTTC | CATSSLAGDQETQYF
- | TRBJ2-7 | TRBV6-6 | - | TGTGCCAGCAGTTACTCCACAGCTTACGAGCAGTACTTC | CASSYSTAYEQYF
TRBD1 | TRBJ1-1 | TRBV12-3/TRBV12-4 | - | TGTGCCAGCAGGACGACAGGGAGCACTGAAGCTTTCTTT | CASRTTGSTEAFF
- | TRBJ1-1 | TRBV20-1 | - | TGCAGTGCTAGCGCTACTCGGACTCCTTTCTTT | CSASATRTPFF
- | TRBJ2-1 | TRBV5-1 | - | TGCGCCAGCAGCGAACAATCCTACAATGAGCAGTTCTTC | CASSEQSYNEQFF
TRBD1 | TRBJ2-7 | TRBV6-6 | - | TGTGCCATCGGCTTGACAGGGGGCGTTTACGAGCAGTACTTC | CAIGLTGGVYEQYF
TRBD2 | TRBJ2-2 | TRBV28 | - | TGTGCCAGCACTAGCGGGAAGGGCGGGGAGCTGTTTTTT | CASTSGKGGELFF
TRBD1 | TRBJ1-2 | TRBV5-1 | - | TGCGCCAGCAGCTCCTTACCCCCAACTTGGACAGGGAAGATGGACTATGGCTACACCTTC | CASSSLPPTWTGKMDYGYTF
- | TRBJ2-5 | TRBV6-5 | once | TGTGCCAGCAGTACCGGTAGCGGCCAAGAGACCCAGTACTTC | CASSTGSGQETQYF
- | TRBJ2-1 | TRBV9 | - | TGTGCCAGCAGCGTAGAAGGGGGTGGCAGCTACAATGAGCAGTTCTTC | CASSVEGGGSYNEQFF
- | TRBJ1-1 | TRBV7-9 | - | TGTGCCAGCAGCTTAGGGCCCGGGACTCTCATGAACACTGAAGCTTTCTTT | CASSLGPGTLMNTEAFF
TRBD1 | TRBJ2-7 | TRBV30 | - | TGTGCCTGGGGGGACAGGGACTACGAGCAGTACTTC | CAWGDRDYEQYF
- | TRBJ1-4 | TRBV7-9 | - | TGTGCCAGCAGCTCCCAGGGTACTAATGAAAAACTGTTTTTT | CASSSQGTNEKLFF
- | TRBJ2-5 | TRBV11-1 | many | TGTGCCAGCAGCATTCAACAGGGATTGGAGACCCAGTACTTC | CASSIQQGLETQYF
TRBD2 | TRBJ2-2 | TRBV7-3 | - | TGTGCCAGCAGCTCTTATACCCTAGCGGGAGGCAGTACCGGGGAGCTGTTTTTT | CASSSYTLAGGSTGELFF
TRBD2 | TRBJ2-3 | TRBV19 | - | TGTGCCAGTATTGGCGGGAGGGCCATAGATACGCAGTATTTT | CASIGGRAIDTQYF
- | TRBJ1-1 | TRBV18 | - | TGTGCCAGCTCACCCGGGTCGGCCACTGAAGCTTTCTTT | CASSPGSATEAFF
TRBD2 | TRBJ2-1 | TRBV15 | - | TGTGCCACCAGCTTCGGACTAGCGGTGAACAATGAGCAGTTCTTC | CATSFGLAVNNEQFF
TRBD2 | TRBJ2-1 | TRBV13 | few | TGTGCCAGCAGCCGGCGGGAGGCCGGGGACAATGAGCAGTTCTTC | CASSRREAGDNEQFF
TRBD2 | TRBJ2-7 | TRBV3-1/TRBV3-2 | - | TGTGCCAGCAGCCGCCAGGGGACTAGCGGACCTTCCTACGAGCAGTACTTC | CASSRQGTSGPSYEQYF
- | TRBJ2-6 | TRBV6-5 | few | TGTGCCAGCAGTTACCGAGTTTCGGGGGCCAACGTCCTGACTTTC | CASSYRVSGANVLTF
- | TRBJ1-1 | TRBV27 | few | TGTGCCAGCAGTTTATGGGCCATGAACACTGAAGCTTTCTTT | CASSLWAMNTEAFF
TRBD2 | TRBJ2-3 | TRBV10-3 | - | TGTGCCATCAGTGAGTCGCGGGGGGGTACAGATACGCAGTATTTT | CAISESRGGTDTQYF
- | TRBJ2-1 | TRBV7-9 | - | TGTGCCAGCAGCTTTGTGTCCCTCGGGGAGCAGTTCTTC | CASSFVSLGEQFF
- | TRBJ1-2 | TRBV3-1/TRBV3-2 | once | TGTGCCAGCAGCCTTACAGGGTCTGGCTACACCTTC | CASSLTGSGYTF